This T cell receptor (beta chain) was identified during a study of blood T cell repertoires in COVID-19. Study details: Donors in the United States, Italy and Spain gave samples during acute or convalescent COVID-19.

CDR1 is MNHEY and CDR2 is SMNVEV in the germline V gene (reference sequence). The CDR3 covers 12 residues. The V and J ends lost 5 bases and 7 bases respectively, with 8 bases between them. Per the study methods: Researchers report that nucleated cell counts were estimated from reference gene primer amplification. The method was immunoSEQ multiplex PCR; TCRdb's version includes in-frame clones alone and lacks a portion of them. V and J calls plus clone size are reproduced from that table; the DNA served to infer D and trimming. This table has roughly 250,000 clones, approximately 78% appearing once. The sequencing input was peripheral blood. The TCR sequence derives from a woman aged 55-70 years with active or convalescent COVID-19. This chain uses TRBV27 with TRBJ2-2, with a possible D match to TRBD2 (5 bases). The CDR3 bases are TGTGCCAGCAGTCCTCGGGGCGGGGAGCTGTTTTTT. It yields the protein CASSPRGGELFF.